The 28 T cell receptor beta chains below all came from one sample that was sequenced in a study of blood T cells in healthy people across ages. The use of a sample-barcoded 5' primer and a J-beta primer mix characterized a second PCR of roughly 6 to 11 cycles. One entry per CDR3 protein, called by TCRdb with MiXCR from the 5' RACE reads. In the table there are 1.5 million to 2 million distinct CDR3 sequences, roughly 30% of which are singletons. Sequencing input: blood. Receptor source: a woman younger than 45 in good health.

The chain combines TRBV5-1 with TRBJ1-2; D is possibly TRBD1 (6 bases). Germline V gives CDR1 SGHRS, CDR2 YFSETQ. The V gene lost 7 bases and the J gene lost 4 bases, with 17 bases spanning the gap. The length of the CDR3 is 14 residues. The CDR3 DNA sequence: TGCGCCAGCGGAAAAACAGGGCAGAGCTATGGCTACACCTTC. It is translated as CASGKTGQSYGYTF.

The CDR3 DNA sequence: TGCAGTGCTCAGACGCCGGGACAGGGAATTTCCTACGAGCAGTACTTC. This codes for CSAQTPGQGISYEQYF. The chain links TRBV20-1 to TRBJ2-7, with 9 bases fitting TRBD1. Germline loops: CDR1 DFQATT, CDR2 SNEGSKA (reference sequence). After removal of 5 bases from V and 1 base from J, the junction contained 12 bases not matched to a gene. The CDR3 has 16 amino acids.

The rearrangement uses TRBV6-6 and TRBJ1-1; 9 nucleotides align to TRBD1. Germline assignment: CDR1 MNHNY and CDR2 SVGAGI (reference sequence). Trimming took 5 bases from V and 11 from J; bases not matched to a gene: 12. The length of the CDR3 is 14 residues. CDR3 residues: CASSKDRGRNWAFF. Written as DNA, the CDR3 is TGTGCCAGCAGTAAAGACAGGGGGAGAAATTGGGCTTTCTTT.

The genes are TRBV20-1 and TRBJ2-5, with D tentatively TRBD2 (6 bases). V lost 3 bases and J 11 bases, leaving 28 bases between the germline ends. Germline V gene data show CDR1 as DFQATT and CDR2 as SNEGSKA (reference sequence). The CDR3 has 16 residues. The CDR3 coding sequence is TGCAGTGCTAGTTTTTCGCCTAGCGTGAGGTCTGGAGAGCAGTACTTC. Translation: CSASFSPSVRSGEQYF.

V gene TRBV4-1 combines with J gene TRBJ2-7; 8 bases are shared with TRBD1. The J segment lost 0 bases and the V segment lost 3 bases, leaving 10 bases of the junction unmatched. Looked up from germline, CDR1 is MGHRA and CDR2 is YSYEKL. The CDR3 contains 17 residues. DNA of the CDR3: TGCGCCAGCAGCCACGCTCCCGGGACAGGCTACTCCTACGAGCAGTACTTC. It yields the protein CASSHAPGTGYSYEQYF.

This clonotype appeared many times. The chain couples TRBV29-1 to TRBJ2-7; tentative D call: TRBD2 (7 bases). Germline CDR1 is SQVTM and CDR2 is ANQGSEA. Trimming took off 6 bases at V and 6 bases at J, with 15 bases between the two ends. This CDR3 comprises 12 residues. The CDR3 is CSVAAGAAEQYF. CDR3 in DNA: TGCAGCGTCGCGGCGGGGGCGGCCGAGCAGTACTTC.

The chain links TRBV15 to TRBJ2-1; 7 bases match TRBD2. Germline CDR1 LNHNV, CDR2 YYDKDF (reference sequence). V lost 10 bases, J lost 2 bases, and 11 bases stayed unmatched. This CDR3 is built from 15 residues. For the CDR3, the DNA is TGTGCCAGCTTTCAAGCGGGGTCAGCCTACAATGAGCAGTTCTTC. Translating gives CASFQAGSAYNEQFF.

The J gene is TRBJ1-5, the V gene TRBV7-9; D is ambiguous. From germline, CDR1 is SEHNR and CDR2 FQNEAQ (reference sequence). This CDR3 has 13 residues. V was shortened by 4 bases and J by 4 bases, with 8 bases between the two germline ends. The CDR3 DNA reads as TGTGCCAGCAGCTGGGCGGCAAATCAGCCCCAGCATTTT. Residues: CASSWAANQPQHF.

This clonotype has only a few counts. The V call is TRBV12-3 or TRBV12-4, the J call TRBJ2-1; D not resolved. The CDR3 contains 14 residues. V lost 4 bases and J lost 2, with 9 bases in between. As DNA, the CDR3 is TGTGCCAGCAGTTCCCCTGCCCCCTACAATGAGCAGTTCTTC. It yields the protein CASSSPAPYNEQFF.

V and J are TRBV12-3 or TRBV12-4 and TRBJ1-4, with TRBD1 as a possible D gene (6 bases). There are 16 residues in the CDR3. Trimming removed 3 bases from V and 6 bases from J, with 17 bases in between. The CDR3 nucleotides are TGTGCCAGCAGTTTCTTTAGGAGGGGGAAGGATGAAAAACTGTTTTTT. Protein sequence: CASSFFRRGKDEKLFF.

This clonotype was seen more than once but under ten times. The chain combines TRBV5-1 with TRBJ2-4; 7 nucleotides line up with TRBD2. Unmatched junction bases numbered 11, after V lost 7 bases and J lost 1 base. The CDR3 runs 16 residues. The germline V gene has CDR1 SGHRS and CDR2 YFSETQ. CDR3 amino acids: CASSTSGALAKNIQYF. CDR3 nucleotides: TGCGCCAGCTCCACGAGCGGGGCGCTGGCCAAAAACATTCAGTACTTC. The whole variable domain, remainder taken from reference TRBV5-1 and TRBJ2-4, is KAGVTQTPRYLIKTRGQQVTLSCSPISGHRSVSWYQQTPGQGLQFLFEYFSETQRNKGNFPGRFSGRQFSNSRSEMNVSTLELGDSALYLCASSTSGALAKNIQYFGAGTRLSVL.

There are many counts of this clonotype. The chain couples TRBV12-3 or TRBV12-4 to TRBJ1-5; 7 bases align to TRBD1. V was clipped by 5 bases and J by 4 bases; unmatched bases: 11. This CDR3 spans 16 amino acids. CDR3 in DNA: TGTGCCAGCAGTCCCCGGACAGGAGGTCGGAATCAGCCCCAGCATTTT. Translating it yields CASSPRTGGRNQPQHF.

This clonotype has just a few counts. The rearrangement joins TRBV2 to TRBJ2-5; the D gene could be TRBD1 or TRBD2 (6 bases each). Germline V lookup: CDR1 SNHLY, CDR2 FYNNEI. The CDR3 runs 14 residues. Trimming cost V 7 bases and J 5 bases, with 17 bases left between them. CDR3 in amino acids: CASKPKMGGETQYF. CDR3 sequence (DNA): TGTGCCAGCAAACCGAAGATGGGGGGCGAGACCCAGTACTTC.

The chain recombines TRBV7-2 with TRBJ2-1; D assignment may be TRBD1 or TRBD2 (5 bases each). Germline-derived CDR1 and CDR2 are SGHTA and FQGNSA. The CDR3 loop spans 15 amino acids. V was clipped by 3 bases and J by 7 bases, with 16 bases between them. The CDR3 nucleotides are TGTGCCAGCAGCTTCGGGACGGACGACAAAAATGAGCAGTTCTTC. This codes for CASSFGTDDKNEQFF.

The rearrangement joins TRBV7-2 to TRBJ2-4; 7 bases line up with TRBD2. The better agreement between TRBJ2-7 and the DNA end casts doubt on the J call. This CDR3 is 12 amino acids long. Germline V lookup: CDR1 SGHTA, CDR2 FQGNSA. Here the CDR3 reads CASNPSGYEQYF. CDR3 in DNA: TGTGCCAGCAACCCTAGCGGTTACGAGCAGTACTTC.

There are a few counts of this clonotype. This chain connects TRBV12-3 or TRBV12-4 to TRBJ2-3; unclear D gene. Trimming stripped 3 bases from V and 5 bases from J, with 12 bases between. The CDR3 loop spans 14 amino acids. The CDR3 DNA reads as TGTGCCAGCAGTTTTGGCGACGATCAAGATACGCAGTATTTT. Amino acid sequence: CASSFGDDQDTQYF.

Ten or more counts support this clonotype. The chain's CDR3 is CASSVGVPQGQETQYF. The CDR3 nucleotides read TGTGCCAGCAGCGTAGGTGTTCCCCAGGGGCAAGAGACCCAGTACTTC. The chain carries TRBV9 and TRBJ2-5, with D maybe TRBD1 (6 bases). Germline V lookup: CDR1 SGDLS, CDR2 YYNGEE. This CDR3 contains 16 residues. V was shortened by 0 bases and J by 2 bases, with 14 bases between the two germline ends.

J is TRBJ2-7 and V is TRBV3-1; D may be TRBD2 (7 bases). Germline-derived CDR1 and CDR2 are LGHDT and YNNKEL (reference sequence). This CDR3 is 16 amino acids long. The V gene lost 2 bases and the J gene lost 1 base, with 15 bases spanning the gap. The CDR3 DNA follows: TGTGCCAGCAGCCAACGACGGGGGGCAGGGTCCTACGAGCAGTACTTC. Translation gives CASSQRRGAGSYEQYF.

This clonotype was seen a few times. The CDR3 region is CASSQVVDGSPLHF. In DNA form, the CDR3 reads TGTGCCAGCAGCCAAGTCGTCGACGGATCACCCCTCCACTTT. The J gene is TRBJ1-6, the V gene TRBV3-1; D remains unclear. The V end was cut by 1 base, the J end by 10 bases, with 11 bases between. Per germline, CDR1 LGHDT and CDR2 YNNKEL (reference sequence). This CDR3 contains 14 residues.

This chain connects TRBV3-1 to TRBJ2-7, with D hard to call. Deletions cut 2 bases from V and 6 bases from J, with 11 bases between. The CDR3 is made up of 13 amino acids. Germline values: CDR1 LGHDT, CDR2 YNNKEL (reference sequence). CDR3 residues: CASSQWELGEQYF. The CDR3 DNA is TGTGCCAGCAGCCAATGGGAACTGGGCGAGCAGTACTTC.

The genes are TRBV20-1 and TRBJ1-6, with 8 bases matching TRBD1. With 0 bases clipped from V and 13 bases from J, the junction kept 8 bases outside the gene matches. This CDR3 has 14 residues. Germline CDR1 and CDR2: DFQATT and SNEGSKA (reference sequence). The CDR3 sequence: CSARDGRGLSPLHF. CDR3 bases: TGCAGTGCTAGAGATGGCAGGGGGCTATCTCCCCTCCACTTT.

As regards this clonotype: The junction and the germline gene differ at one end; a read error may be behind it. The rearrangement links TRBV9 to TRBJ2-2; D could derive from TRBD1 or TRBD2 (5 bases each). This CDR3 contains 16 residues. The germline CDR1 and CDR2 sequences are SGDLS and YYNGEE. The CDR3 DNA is TGTGCCAGCAGCGTATTTCGGGGCCCGAACACCGGGGAGCGGTTTTTT. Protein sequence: CASSVFRGPNTGERFF. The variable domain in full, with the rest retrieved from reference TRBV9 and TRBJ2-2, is DSGVTQTPKHLITATGQRVTLRCSPRSGDLSVYWYQQSLDQGLQFLIQYYNGEERAKGNILERFSAQQFPDLHSELNLSSLELGDSALYFCASSVFRGPNTGERFFGEGSRLTVL.

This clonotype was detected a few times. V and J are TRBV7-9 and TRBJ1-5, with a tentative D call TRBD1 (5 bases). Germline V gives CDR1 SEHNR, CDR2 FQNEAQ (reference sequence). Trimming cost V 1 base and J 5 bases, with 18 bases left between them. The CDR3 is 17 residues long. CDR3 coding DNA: TGTGCCAGCAGCTTAGGATATGGCAGGGATCGTTATCAGCCCCAGCATTTT. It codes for CASSLGYGRDRYQPQHF.

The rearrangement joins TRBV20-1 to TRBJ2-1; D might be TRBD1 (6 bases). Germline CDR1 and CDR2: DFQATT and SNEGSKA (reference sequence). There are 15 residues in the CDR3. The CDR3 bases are TGCAGCGCCTCTGACTCCTCGGGACACTACAATGAGCAGTTCTTC. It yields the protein CSASDSSGHYNEQFF.

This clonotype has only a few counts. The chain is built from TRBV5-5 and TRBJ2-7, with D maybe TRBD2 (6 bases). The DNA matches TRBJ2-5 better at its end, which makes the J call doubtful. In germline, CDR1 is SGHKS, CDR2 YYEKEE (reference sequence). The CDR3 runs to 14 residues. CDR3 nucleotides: TGTGCCAGCAGCTTCCGGGACTCGGGTGAGACCCAGTACTTC. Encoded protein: CASSFRDSGETQYF.

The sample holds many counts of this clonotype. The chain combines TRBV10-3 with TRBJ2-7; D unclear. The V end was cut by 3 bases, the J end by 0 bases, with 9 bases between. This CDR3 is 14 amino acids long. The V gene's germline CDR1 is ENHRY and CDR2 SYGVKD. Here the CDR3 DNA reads TGTGCCATCAGTGATAGGACCGCCTCCTACGAGCAGTACTTC. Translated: CAISDRTASYEQYF.

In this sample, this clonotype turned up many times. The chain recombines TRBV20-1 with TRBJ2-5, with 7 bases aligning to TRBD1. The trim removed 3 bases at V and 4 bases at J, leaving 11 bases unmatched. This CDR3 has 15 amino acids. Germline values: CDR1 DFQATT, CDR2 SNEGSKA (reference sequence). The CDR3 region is CSASRPDRAAETQYF. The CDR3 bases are TGCAGTGCTAGCCGCCCCGACAGGGCAGCAGAGACCCAGTACTTC.

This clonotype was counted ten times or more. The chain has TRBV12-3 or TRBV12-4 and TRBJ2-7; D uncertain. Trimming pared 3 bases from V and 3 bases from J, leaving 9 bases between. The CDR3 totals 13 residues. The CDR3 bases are TGTGCCAGCAGTTTTGGCAGTAACTACGAGCAGTACTTC. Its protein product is CASSFGSNYEQYF.